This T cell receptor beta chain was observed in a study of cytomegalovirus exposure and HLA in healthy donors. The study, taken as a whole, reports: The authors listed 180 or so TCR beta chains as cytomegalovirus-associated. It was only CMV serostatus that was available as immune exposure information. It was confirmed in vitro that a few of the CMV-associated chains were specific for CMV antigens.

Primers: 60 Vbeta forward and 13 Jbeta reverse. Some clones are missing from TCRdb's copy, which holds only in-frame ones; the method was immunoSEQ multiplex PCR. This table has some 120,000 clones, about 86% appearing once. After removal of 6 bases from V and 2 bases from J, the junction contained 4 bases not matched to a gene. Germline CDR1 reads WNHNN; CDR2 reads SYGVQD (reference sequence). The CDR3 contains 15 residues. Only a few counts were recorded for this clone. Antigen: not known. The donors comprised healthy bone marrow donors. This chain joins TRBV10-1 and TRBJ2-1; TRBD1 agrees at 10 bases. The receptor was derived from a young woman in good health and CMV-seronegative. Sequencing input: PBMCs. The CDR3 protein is CASSPGQGTYNEQFF. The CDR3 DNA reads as TGCGCCAGCAGCCCGGGACAGGGGACCTACAATGAGCAGTTCTTC.